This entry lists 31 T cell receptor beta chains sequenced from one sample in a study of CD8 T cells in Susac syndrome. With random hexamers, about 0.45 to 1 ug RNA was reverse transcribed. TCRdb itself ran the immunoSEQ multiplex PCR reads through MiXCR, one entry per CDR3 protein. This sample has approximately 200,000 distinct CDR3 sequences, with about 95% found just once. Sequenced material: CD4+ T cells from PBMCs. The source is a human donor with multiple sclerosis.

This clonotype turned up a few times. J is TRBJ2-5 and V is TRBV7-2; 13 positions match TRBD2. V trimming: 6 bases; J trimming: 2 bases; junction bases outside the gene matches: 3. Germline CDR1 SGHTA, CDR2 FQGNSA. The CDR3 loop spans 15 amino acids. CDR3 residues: CASSWTSGGQETQYF. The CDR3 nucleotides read TGTGCCAGCAGTTGGACTAGCGGGGGACAAGAGACCCAGTACTTC.

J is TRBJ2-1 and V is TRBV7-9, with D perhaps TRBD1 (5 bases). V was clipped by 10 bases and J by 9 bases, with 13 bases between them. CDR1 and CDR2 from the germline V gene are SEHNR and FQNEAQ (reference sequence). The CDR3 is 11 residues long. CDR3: CAIQGPSEQFF. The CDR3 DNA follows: TGTGCCATCCAGGGTCCTAGTGAGCAGTTCTTC.

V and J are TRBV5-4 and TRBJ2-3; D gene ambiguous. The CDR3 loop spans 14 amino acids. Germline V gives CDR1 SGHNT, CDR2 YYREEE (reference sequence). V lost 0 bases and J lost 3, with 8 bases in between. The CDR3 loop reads CASSLGGETDTQYF. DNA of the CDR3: TGTGCCAGCAGCTTGGGCGGCGAAACAGATACGCAGTATTTT.

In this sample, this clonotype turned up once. CDR3 sequence reads: CASRQGFQETQYF. The DNA of the CDR3 is TGTGCCAGCAGACAGGGGTTCCAAGAGACCCAGTACTTC. The V gene is TRBV2, the J gene TRBJ2-5, with 7 bases identical to TRBD1. CDR1 is SNHLY and CDR2 is FYNNEI in the germline V gene. The ends lost 6 bases at V and 1 base at J; junction bases unmatched: 2. The CDR3 runs to 13 residues.

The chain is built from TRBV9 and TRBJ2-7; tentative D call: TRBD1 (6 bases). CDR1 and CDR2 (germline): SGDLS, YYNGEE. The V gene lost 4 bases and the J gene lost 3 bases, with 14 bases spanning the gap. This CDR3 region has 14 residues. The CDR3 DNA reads TGTGCCAGCAGCCCTCGGGACATCTACTACGAGCAGTACTTC. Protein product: CASSPRDIYYEQYF.

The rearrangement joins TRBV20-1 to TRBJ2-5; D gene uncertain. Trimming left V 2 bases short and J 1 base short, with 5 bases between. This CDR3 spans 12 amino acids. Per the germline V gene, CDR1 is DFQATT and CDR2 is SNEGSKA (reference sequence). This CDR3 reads CSARRPQETQYF. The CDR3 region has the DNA TGCAGTGCTAGACGGCCCCAAGAGACCCAGTACTTC.

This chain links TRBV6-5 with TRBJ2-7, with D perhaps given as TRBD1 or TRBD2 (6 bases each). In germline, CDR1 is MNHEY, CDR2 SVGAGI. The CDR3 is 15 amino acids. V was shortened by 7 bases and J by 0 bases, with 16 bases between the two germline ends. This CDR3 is CASTPPGGGSYEQYF. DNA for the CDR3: TGTGCCAGCACCCCCCCCGGGGGCGGCTCCTACGAGCAGTACTTC.

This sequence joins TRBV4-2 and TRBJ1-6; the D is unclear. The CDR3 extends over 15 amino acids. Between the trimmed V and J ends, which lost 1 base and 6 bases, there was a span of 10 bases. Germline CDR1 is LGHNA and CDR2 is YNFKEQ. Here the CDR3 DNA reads TGTGCCAGCAGCCAAGGACCGGACTCTAATTCACCCCTCCACTTT. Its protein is CASSQGPDSNSPLHF.

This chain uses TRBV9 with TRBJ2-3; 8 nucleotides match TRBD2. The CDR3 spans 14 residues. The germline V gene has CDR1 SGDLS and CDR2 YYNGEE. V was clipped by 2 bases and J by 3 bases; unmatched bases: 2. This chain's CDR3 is CASSVSGTTDTQYF. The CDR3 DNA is TGTGCCAGCAGCGTTAGCGGGACGACAGATACGCAGTATTTT.

CDR3 coding DNA: TGCAGTGCTAACGGGGATCCGGGAAGCAATCAGCCCCAGCATTTT. Amino acid sequence: CSANGDPGSNQPQHF. The chain uses TRBV20-1 and TRBJ1-5; D call uncertain. CDR1 and CDR2 from the germline V gene are DFQATT and SNEGSKA (reference sequence). Between the trimmed V and J ends, which lost 4 bases and 1 base, there was a span of 14 bases. CDR3 length: 15 amino acids.

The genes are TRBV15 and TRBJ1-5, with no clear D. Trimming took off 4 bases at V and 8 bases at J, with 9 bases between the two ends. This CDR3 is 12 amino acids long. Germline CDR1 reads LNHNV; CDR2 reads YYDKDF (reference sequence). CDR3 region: CATSNGYEPQHF. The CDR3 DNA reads TGTGCCACCAGCAACGGGTACGAGCCCCAGCATTTT.

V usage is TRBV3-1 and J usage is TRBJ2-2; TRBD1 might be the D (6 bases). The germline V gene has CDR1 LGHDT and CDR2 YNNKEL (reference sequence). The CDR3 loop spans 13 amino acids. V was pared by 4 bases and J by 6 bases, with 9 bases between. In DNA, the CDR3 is TGTGCCAGCAGCCTACAGGGTCCCGGGGAGCTGTTTTTT. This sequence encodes CASSLQGPGELFF.

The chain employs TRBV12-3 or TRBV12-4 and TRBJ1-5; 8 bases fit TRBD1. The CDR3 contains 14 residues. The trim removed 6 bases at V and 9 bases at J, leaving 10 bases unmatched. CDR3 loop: CASRMTGERTPQHF. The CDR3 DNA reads TGTGCCAGCAGGATGACAGGGGAAAGAACGCCCCAGCATTTT.

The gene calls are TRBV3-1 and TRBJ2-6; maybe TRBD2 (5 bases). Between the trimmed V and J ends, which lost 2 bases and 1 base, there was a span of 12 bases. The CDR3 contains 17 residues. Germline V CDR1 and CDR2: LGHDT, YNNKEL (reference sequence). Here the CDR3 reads CASSQSRAGSGANVLTF. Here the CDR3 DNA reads TGTGCCAGCAGCCAATCCCGCGCGGGTTCTGGGGCCAACGTCCTGACTTTC.

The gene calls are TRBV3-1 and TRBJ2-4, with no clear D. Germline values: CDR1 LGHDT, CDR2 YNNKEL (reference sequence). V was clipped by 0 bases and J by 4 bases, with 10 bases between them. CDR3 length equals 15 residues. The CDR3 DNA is TGTGCCAGCAGCCAAGATAATAACAAGAAAAACATTCAGTACTTC. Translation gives CASSQDNNKKNIQYF.

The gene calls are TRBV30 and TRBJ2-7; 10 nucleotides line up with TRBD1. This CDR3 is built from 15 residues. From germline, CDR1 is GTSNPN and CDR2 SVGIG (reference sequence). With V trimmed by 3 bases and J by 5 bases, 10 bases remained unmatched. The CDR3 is CAWSVTGTGANEQYF. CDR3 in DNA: TGTGCCTGGAGCGTAACCGGGACAGGGGCGAACGAGCAGTACTTC. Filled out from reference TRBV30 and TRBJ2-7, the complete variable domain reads SQTIHQWPATLVQPVGSPLSLECTVEGTSNPNLYWYRQAAGRGLQLLFYSVGIGQISSEVPQNLSASRPQDRQFILSSKKLLLSDSGFYLCAWSVTGTGANEQYFGPGTRLTVT.

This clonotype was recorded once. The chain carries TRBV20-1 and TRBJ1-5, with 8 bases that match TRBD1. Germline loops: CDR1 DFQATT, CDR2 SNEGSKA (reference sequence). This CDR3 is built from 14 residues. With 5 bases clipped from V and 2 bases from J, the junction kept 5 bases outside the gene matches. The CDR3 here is CSARTGIGNQPQHF. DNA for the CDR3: TGCAGTGCTCGGACAGGGATCGGCAATCAGCCCCAGCATTTT.

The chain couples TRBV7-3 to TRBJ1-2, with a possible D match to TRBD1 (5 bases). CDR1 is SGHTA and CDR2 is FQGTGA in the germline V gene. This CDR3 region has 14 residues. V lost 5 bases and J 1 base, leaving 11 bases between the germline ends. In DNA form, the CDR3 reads TGTGCCAGCAGCCCTAATGGGGGTAACTATGGCTACACCTTC. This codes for CASSPNGGNYGYTF. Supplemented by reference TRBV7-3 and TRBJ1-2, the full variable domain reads GAGVSQTPSNKVTEKGKYVELRCDPISGHTALYWYRQSLGQGPEFLIYFQGTGAADDSGLPNDRFFAVRPEGSVSTLKIQRTERGDSAVYLCASSPNGGNYGYTFGSGTRLTVV.

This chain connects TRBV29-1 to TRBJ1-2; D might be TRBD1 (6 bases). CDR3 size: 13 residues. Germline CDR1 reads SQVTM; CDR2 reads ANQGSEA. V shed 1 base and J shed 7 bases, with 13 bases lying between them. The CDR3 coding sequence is TGCAGCGTTGAAGTACAAGGAGGGGGTGGCTACACCTTC. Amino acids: CSVEVQGGGGYTF. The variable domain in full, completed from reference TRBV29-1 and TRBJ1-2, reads SAVISQKPSRDICQRGTSLTIQCQVDSQVTMMFWYRQQPGQSLTLIATANQGSEATYESGFVIDKFPISRPNLTFSTLTVSNMSPEDSSIYLCSVEVQGGGGYTFGSGTRLTVV.

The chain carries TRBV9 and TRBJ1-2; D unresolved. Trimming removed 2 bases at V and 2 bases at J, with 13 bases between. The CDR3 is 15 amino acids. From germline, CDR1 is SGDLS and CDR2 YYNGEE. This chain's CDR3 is CASSVLGGSNYGYTF. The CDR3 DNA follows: TGTGCCAGCAGCGTCCTCGGAGGCAGCAACTATGGCTACACCTTC.

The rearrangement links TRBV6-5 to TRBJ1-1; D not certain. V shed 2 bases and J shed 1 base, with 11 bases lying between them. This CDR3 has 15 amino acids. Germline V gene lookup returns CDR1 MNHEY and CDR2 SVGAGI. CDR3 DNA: TGTGCCAGCAGTTACGTACTGCAAGCGAACACTGAAGCTTTCTTT. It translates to CASSYVLQANTEAFF.

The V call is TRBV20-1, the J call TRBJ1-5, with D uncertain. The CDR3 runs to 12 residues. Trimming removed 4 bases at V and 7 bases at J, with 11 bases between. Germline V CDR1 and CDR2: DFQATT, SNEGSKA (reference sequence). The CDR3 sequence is CSAKVSRQPQHF. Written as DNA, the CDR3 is TGCAGTGCTAAGGTCTCCCGGCAGCCCCAGCATTTT.

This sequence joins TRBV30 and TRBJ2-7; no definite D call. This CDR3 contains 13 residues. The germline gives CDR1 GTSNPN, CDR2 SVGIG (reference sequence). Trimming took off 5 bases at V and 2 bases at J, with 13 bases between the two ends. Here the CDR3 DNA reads TGTGCCTGGCGTGGTTTGCGGCCCTACGAGCAGTACTTC. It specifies CAWRGLRPYEQYF.

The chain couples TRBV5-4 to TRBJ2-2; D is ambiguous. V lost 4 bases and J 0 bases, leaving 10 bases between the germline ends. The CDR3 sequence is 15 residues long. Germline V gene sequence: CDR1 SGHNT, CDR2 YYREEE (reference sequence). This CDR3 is CASSTDTANTGELFF. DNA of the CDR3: TGTGCCAGCAGCACCGACACAGCGAACACCGGGGAGCTGTTTTTT.

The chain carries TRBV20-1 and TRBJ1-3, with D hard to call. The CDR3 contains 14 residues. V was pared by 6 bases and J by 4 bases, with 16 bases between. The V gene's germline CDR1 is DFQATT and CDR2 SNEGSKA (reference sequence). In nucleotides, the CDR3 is TGCAGTGCCCCAGAAGGTGGAGTCGGAAACACCATATATTTT. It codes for CSAPEGGVGNTIYF.

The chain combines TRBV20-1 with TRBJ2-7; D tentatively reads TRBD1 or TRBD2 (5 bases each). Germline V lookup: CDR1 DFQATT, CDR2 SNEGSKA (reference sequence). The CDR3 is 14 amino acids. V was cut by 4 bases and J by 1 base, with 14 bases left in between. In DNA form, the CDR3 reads TGCAGTGCTAACTCCGGGACGTTATCCTACGAGCAGTACTTC. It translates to CSANSGTLSYEQYF.

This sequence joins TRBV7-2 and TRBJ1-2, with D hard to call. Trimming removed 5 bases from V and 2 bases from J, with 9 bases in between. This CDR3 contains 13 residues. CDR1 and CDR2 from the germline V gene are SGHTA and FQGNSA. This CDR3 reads CASSPDLNYGYTF. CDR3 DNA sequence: TGTGCCAGCAGCCCCGACCTAAACTATGGCTACACCTTC.

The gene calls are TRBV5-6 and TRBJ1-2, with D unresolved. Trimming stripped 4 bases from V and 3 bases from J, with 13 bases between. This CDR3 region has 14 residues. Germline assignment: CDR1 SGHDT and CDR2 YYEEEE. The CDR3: CASSQDPRDYGYTF. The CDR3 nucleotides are TGTGCCAGCAGCCAGGACCCGCGGGACTATGGCTACACCTTC.

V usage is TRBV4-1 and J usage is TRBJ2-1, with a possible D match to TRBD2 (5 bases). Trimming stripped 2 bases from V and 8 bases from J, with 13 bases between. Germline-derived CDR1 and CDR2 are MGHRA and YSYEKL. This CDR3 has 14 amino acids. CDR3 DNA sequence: TGCGCCAGCAGCCAACTCGGGCATAGCGATGAGCAGTTCTTC. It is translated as CASSQLGHSDEQFF.

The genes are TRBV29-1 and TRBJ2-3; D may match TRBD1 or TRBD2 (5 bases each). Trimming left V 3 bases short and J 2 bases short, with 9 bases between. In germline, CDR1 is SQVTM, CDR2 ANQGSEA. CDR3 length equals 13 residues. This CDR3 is CSVDRGLTDTQYF. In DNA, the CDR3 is TGCAGCGTTGACCGGGGCCTCACAGATACGCAGTATTTT.

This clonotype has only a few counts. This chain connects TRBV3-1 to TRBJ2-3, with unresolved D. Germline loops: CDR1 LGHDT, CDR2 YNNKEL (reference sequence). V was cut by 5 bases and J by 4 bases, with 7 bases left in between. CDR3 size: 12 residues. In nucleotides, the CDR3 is TGTGCCAGCAGCTATAGGGCAGATACGCAGTATTTT. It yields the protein CASSYRADTQYF.